The 18 T cell receptor beta chains in this list originate from one sample, sequenced in a study of blood T cell repertoires in COVID-19. Here immunoSEQ multiplex PCR was the method, and the copy in TCRdb shows in-frame clones only, minus some. The profile covers some 76,000 clones, with less than 90% appearing a single time and more than 10% taken by the ten largest. The sample consisted of peripheral blood. The receptors were gathered from a man in his forties or fifties with COVID-19, enrolled during active disease.

This clone was picked up many times. CDR3 residues: CASSELVRGVTEAFF. DNA of the CDR3: TGTGCCAGCAGTGAATTAGTCAGGGGGGTCACTGAAGCTTTCTTT. The V and J genes are TRBV25-1 and TRBJ1-1; TRBD1 matches at 7 bases. Per the germline V gene, CDR1 is MGHDK and CDR2 is SYGVNS. This CDR3 is 15 amino acids long. V gave up 1 base and J gave up 4 bases; unmatched junction bases: 6. Using reference TRBV25-1 and TRBJ1-1 for the parts outside the CDR3, the full variable domain is EADIYQTPRYLVIGTGKKITLECSQTMGHDKMYWYQQDPGMELHLIHYSYGVNSTEKGDLSSESTVSRIRTEHFPLTLESARPSHTSQYLCASSELVRGVTEAFFGQGTRLTVV.

J is TRBJ1-2 and V is TRBV6-5; TRBD1 matches at 7 bases. V lost 5 bases and J lost 7; bases outside the gene matches: 7. Germline assignment: CDR1 MNHEY and CDR2 SVGAGI. The CDR3 consists of 13 residues. CDR3 residues: CASSLDRRGGYTF. CDR3 bases: TGTGCCAGCAGTCTGGACAGGCGGGGTGGCTACACCTTC.

The CDR3 coding sequence is TGTGCCAGCAGTTACGTAAGGGGGCAAAGCAATCAGCCCCAGCATTTT. This gives the protein CASSYVRGQSNQPQHF. The gene calls are TRBV6-5 and TRBJ1-5; TRBD1 agrees at 7 bases. From germline, CDR1 is MNHEY and CDR2 SVGAGI. The CDR3 runs 16 residues. V lost 2 bases and J lost 1; bases outside the gene matches: 5.

V and J are TRBV9 and TRBJ2-7; D gene uncertain. There are 13 residues in the CDR3. Germline V CDR1 and CDR2: SGDLS, YYNGEE. V was clipped by 0 bases and J by 3 bases, with 7 bases between them. Written as DNA, the CDR3 is TGTGCCAGCAGCGTAGATCTCAGCTACGAGCAGTACTTC. It encodes CASSVDLSYEQYF.

The J gene is TRBJ1-1, the V gene TRBV6-5, with D perhaps TRBD1 (5 bases). Germline V gene data show CDR1 as MNHEY and CDR2 as SVGAGI. The length of the CDR3 is 14 residues. Trimming shortened V by 4 bases and J by 4 bases, and 13 bases separated the two germline ends. The CDR3 region is CASSSPGLATEAFF. CDR3 nucleotide sequence: TGTGCCAGCAGTTCCCCAGGGTTGGCCACTGAAGCTTTCTTT.

The table lists this clone with a few counts. This chain connects TRBV28 to TRBJ2-7, with 7 positions matching TRBD1. Losses at the gene ends were 4 bases for V and 3 bases for J; bases not matched to a gene: 12. This CDR3 has 16 residues. In germline, CDR1 is MDHEN, CDR2 SYDVKM. The chain's CDR3 is CASSSPAYRGGYEQYF. The CDR3 bases are TGTGCCAGCAGTTCCCCCGCTTACAGGGGCGGCTACGAGCAGTACTTC.

The rearrangement links TRBV29-1 to TRBJ1-1; 11 bases are a match to TRBD1. CDR3 length: 15 residues. From germline, CDR1 is SQVTM and CDR2 ANQGSEA. V shed 4 bases and J 1 base; nucleotides not matched to a gene: 5. The CDR3 DNA follows: TGCAGCGTTGGGGTCGGGACAGGGGGGAACACTGAAGCTTTCTTT. Translation gives CSVGVGTGGNTEAFF.

CDR3 residues: CASSISRGSAQETQYF. The CDR3 nucleotides read TGTGCCAGTAGTATCTCCCGGGGTAGCGCGCAAGAGACCCAGTACTTC. This chain connects TRBV19 to TRBJ2-5, with D maybe TRBD2 (5 bases). Trimming removed 3 bases from V and 2 bases from J, with 16 bases in between. The CDR3 spans 16 residues. CDR1 and CDR2 from the germline V gene are LNHDA and SQIVND (reference sequence).

This chain uses TRBV28 with TRBJ2-5, with D possibly TRBD1 on 6 matching bases. Looked up from germline, CDR1 is MDHEN and CDR2 is SYDVKM. V was shortened by 5 bases and J by 3 bases, with 13 bases between the two germline ends. This CDR3 contains 14 residues. The CDR3 loop reads CASSTPYREETQYF. The DNA of the CDR3 is TGTGCCAGCAGTACCCCATACAGGGAAGAGACCCAGTACTTC.

The chain combines TRBV10-3 with TRBJ1-1, with D possibly being TRBD1 (6 bases). Deletions cut 6 bases from V and 6 bases from J, with 20 bases between. The germline gives CDR1 ENHRY, CDR2 SYGVKD. The CDR3 has 15 amino acids. The CDR3 sequence is CAIRSQGVWGAEAFF. The DNA of the CDR3 is TGTGCCATCAGATCACAGGGAGTTTGGGGCGCTGAAGCTTTCTTT.

This clone was counted between two and nine times. V gene TRBV5-1 combines with J gene TRBJ2-3; the match to TRBD2 covers 7 bases. The germline CDR1 and CDR2 sequences are SGHRS and YFSETQ. There are 16 residues in the CDR3. J lost 9 bases, V lost 4 bases, and 17 bases had no gene match. The CDR3 sequence is CASSLRGSGVGETQYF. The CDR3, as DNA: TGCGCCAGCAGCCTGAGGGGCAGCGGGGTCGGTGAAACGCAGTATTTT.

Note on this clone: Sequence at one end of the junction differs from germline and may be a read error. V is TRBV2 and J is TRBJ1-5; a weak D match, TRBD1 (5 bases). The CDR3 covers 15 residues. The germline CDR1 and CDR2 sequences are SNHLY and FYNNEI. CDR3 bases: TGTGCCAGCAGCGAAGACAGAGGAGGGAATCAGCCCCAGCATTTT. Protein: CASSEDRGGNQPQHF.

Only a few counts were recorded for this clone. The V and J genes are TRBV3-1 (or the pseudogene TRBV3-2) and TRBJ2-6; unclear D gene. CDR1 LGHDT and CDR2 YNNKEL come from the germline V gene (reference sequence). The CDR3 totals 15 residues. V lost 0 bases, J lost 2 bases, and 5 bases lay in between. CDR3 amino acids: CASSQEFAGANVLTF. In DNA, the CDR3 is TGTGCCAGCAGCCAAGAGTTCGCTGGGGCCAACGTCCTGACTTTC.

This clone was detected only a few times. The rearrangement uses TRBV2 and TRBJ2-2, with 9 positions matching TRBD2. Unmatched junction bases numbered 5, after V lost 7 bases and J lost 8 bases. Germline V gene lookup returns CDR1 SNHLY and CDR2 FYNNEI. There are 13 residues in the CDR3. In DNA, the CDR3 is TGTGCCAGCAACGAGCGGGAGGCTGGGGAGCTGTTTTTT. Its protein is CASNEREAGELFF.

The chain is built from TRBV3-1 (or the pseudogene TRBV3-2) and TRBJ1-5, with D hard to call. CDR3 length: 14 amino acids. Trimming pared 3 bases from V and 1 base from J, leaving 7 bases between. Germline V CDR1 and CDR2: LGHDT, YNNKEL (reference sequence). This chain's CDR3 is CASSHTGSNQPQHF. CDR3 in DNA: TGTGCCAGCAGCCACACGGGAAGCAATCAGCCCCAGCATTTT.

The chain couples TRBV9 to TRBJ1-3; 7 bases line up with TRBD1. The CDR3 sequence is 15 residues long. Looked up from germline, CDR1 is SGDLS and CDR2 is YYNGEE. J lost 3 bases, V lost 2 bases, and 5 bases had no gene match. The CDR3 loop reads CASSVTGANGNTIYF. For the CDR3, the DNA is TGTGCCAGCAGCGTCACAGGGGCAAATGGAAACACCATATATTTT.

The gene calls are TRBV18 and TRBJ2-7; the match to TRBD2 covers 8 bases. The V gene's germline CDR1 is KGHSH and CDR2 LQKENI. The V and J ends lost 2 bases and 6 bases, in that order; junction bases with no gene match: 6. The CDR3 is made up of 14 amino acids. The CDR3 DNA is TGTGCCAGCTCACCAGGGATAGCGGGAAGCGAGCAGTACTTC. Encoded protein: CASSPGIAGSEQYF. The variable domain in full, with the rest retrieved from reference TRBV18 and TRBJ2-7, is NAGVMQNPRHLVRRRGQEARLRCSPMKGHSHVYWYRQLPEEGLKFMVYLQKENIIDESGMPKERFSAEFPKEGPSILRIQQVVRGDSAAYFCASSPGIAGSEQYFGPGTRLTVT.

This clone was picked up a small number of times. The V call is TRBV30, the J call TRBJ1-2; D remains ambiguous. Trimming removed 1 base at V and 2 bases at J, with 17 bases between. The CDR3 loop spans 16 amino acids. In germline, CDR1 is GTSNPN, CDR2 SVGIG (reference sequence). The CDR3 DNA follows: TGTGCCTGGAGTGCTCGCCTTGGCACCCAAAACTATGGCTACACCTTC. It translates to CAWSARLGTQNYGYTF.